This entry is about one T cell receptor (beta chain). Germline CDR1 reads MGHRA; CDR2 reads YSYEKL. V lost 0 bases and J lost 0, with 9 bases in between. This CDR3 is 17 amino acids long. Sequenced by immunoSEQ multiplex PCR; TCRdb stores in-frame clones only, minus some. This table holds more than 95,000 clones, 84% found once. The entry originates in a study of blood T cell repertoires in COVID-19. Study at large: The analysed material was cDNA or gDNA that came from T cells, B-cell-depleted T cells, or PBMCs.

This rearrangement joins TRBV4-1 to TRBJ1-6; D remains unclear. This TCR came from a human donor in a cohort sampled during active COVID-19. Sample: peripheral blood. This chain's CDR3 is CASSQDHVSSYNSPLHF. The CDR3 DNA sequence: TGCGCCAGCAGCCAAGATCATGTGAGCTCCTATAATTCACCCCTCCACTTT.